This record concerns one TCR beta chain sequence. Its specificity is not known. The data were obtained in a study of OX40 agonist ivuxolimab in advanced cancers. Study in general: Patient treatment consisted of intravenous ivuxolimab administration every 2 weeks at 0.01 to 10 mg/kg. With a range of about 23 to 90, age averaged approximately 60 years, and about 80% were male. Study observations and caveats: CD8+ T cells were the subset that, on average, had more expanded clones than CD4+.

Measured with immunoSEQ multiplex PCR; TCRdb has only the in-frame clones, and not every one. This sample has under 75,000 clones, with around nine tenths found just once. V lost 3 bases to trimming and J lost 2 bases; unmatched junction nucleotides: 10. This CDR3 has 18 residues. Germline lookup yields CDR1 MDHEN and CDR2 SYDVKM. The chain recombines TRBV28 with TRBJ2-3, with 11 bases fitting TRBD2. This specimen consisted of CD4+ or CD8+ T cells sorted from blood, obtained in a trial of the OX40 agonist ivuxolimab. This clonotype was obtained from an adult with an advanced solid tumor such as melanoma, head and neck, liver or kidney cancer. The CDR3: CASSLTSGIPRPTDTQYF. The CDR3 bases are TGTGCCAGCAGTTTGACTAGCGGGATCCCTCGCCCCACAGATACGCAGTATTTT.